A single sample gave rise to the 15 T cell receptor beta chains below, sequenced in a study of blood T cell repertoires in COVID-19. TCRdb keeps only in-frame clones here, not all; method: immunoSEQ multiplex PCR. The table lists over 100,000 clones, 84% of them singletons. The sequenced material came from peripheral blood. The source is a woman in her forties or fifties with acute or convalescent COVID-19.

CDR3: CASSALRDNSPLHF. The CDR3 coding sequence is TGTGCCAGCAGCGCCCTCAGGGATAATTCACCCCTCCACTTT. The rearrangement joins TRBV6-5 to TRBJ1-6; the D gene is possibly TRBD1 (5 bases). The CDR3 is 14 amino acids. The germline gives CDR1 MNHEY, CDR2 SVGAGI. The ends were cut back, 6 bases at V and 5 bases at J, with 11 bases in the middle.

This clone was counted a few times. The chain carries TRBV6-6 and TRBJ1-2; the match to TRBD1 covers 9 bases. V trimming: 7 bases; J trimming: 8 bases; junction bases outside the gene matches: 11. In germline, CDR1 is MNHNY, CDR2 SVGAGI (reference sequence). The CDR3 runs 14 residues. Written as DNA, the CDR3 is TGTGCCAGCACCTCGGACAGGGGCGGAGGGGGCTACACCTTC. Residues: CASTSDRGGGGYTF.

The chain joins TRBV6-1 to TRBJ1-2; 8 bases fit TRBD1. Germline CDR1 and CDR2: MNHNS and SASEGT. Germline trimming cut 3 bases from V and 6 bases from J; bases unmatched to any gene: 6. The CDR3 runs to 14 residues. The CDR3 region has the DNA TGTGCCAGCAGTGACAGGGGGCTGGGAAATGGCTACACCTTC. It yields the protein CASSDRGLGNGYTF.

V gene TRBV19 combines with J gene TRBJ1-2, with D unresolved. From germline, CDR1 is LNHDA and CDR2 SQIVND (reference sequence). Trimming removed 0 bases from V and 3 bases from J, with 11 bases in between. This CDR3 is 15 amino acids long. The CDR3 sequence: CASSIDAKLHYGYTF. In DNA, the CDR3 is TGTGCCAGTAGTATAGATGCAAAGCTCCACTATGGCTACACCTTC.

This sequence joins TRBV5-1 and TRBJ1-2; 8 bases map to TRBD1. V shed 4 bases, J shed 6 bases, and the junction held 14 bases outside the gene matches. The germline V gene encodes CDR1 SGHRS and CDR2 YFSETQ. The CDR3 sequence is 16 residues long. For the CDR3, the DNA is TGCGCCAGCAGCCGGACAGGGAGGGCCTTGGTGAATGGCTACACCTTC. It specifies CASSRTGRALVNGYTF.

This clone has just a few counts. The chain is built from TRBV2 and TRBJ1-3; no firm D call. The length of the CDR3 is 14 residues. Trimming stripped 6 bases from V and 0 bases from J, with 9 bases between. Germline V gives CDR1 SNHLY, CDR2 FYNNEI. CDR3 DNA sequence: TGTGCCAGCAGGCTGCGTGCCTCTGGAAACACCATATATTTT. Protein product: CASRLRASGNTIYF. The full variable domain, with the rest looked up from reference TRBV2 and TRBJ1-3, is EPEVTQTPSHQVTQMGQEVILRCVPISNHLYFYWYRQILGQKVEFLVSFYNNEISEKSEIFDDQFSVERPDGSNFTLKIRSTKLEDSAMYFCASRLRASGNTIYFGEGSWLTVV.

This clone was seen only a few times. The chain combines TRBV19 with TRBJ1-2; 8 bases line up with TRBD1. V shed 5 bases and J 2 bases; nucleotides not matched to a gene: 7. Germline loops: CDR1 LNHDA, CDR2 SQIVND (reference sequence). There are 15 residues in the CDR3. The CDR3 bases are TGTGCCAGTAGTCTGGACAGGGCGACAAACTATGGCTACACCTTC. This sequence encodes CASSLDRATNYGYTF.

The gene calls are TRBV28 and TRBJ1-5; D ambiguous. In germline, CDR1 is MDHEN, CDR2 SYDVKM. V was cut by 7 bases and J by 0 bases, with 4 bases left in between. This CDR3 contains 12 residues. The CDR3 nucleotides read TGTGCCAGCACCATTAGCAATCAGCCCCAGCATTTT. It is translated as CASTISNQPQHF.

The DNA of the CDR3 is TGTGCCAGCAGCCTGACAGGGACCTATGAGCAGTTCTTC. Amino acid sequence: CASSLTGTYEQFF. This chain joins TRBV5-6 and TRBJ2-1; 7 nucleotides line up with TRBD1. The CDR3 sequence is 13 residues long. CDR1 is SGHDT and CDR2 is YYEEEE in the germline V gene. After removal of 4 bases from V and 8 bases from J, the junction contained 6 bases not matched to a gene.

This chain joins TRBV30 and TRBJ1-2; 11 bases map to TRBD1. After removal of 5 bases from V and 4 bases from J, the junction contained 0 bases not matched to a gene. CDR1 and CDR2 from the germline V gene are GTSNPN and SVGIG (reference sequence). The CDR3 totals 12 residues. CDR3: CAWGQGAYGYTF. For the CDR3, the DNA is TGTGCCTGGGGACAGGGGGCCTATGGCTACACCTTC.

The V call is TRBV7-9, the J call TRBJ1-1; D gene unclear. The CDR3 runs to 15 residues. V lost 3 bases and J 0 bases, leaving 11 bases between the germline ends. In germline, CDR1 is SEHNR, CDR2 FQNEAQ (reference sequence). The CDR3 protein is CASSLGSAMNTEAFF. In DNA, the CDR3 is TGTGCCAGCAGCTTGGGGAGTGCCATGAACACTGAAGCTTTCTTT.

The rearrangement links TRBV3-1 (or the pseudogene TRBV3-2) to TRBJ2-3; the match to TRBD1 covers 8 bases. V dropped 0 bases and J dropped 4; count of bases not matched to a gene: 9. The CDR3 spans 17 residues. In germline, CDR1 is LGHDT, CDR2 YNNKEL (reference sequence). The CDR3 coding sequence is TGTGCCAGCAGCCAAGATAGGGGCAGGGGGCAGTCAGATACGCAGTATTTT. It translates to CASSQDRGRGQSDTQYF.

V is TRBV7-8 and J is TRBJ2-1; 8 nucleotides line up with TRBD1. V shed 4 bases and J 7 bases; nucleotides not matched to a gene: 6. This CDR3 has 14 amino acids. CDR1 is SGHVS and CDR2 is FQNEAQ in the germline V gene. CDR3 residues: CASSSGTGLNEQFF. CDR3 DNA: TGTGCCAGCAGCTCTGGGACAGGCCTTAATGAGCAGTTCTTC.

The chain combines TRBV6-6 with TRBJ2-1; TRBD1 agrees at 7 bases. The V gene's germline CDR1 is MNHNY and CDR2 SVGAGI (reference sequence). With V trimmed by 6 bases and J by 6 bases, 11 bases remained unmatched. The CDR3 is made up of 15 amino acids. The CDR3 here is CASRLQGPTRNEQFF. CDR3 bases: TGTGCCAGCAGACTACAGGGGCCGACTCGCAATGAGCAGTTCTTC.

V usage is TRBV30 and J usage is TRBJ1-5; maybe TRBD1 (6 bases). Germline assignment: CDR1 GTSNPN and CDR2 SVGIG (reference sequence). The CDR3 covers 14 residues. Trimming left V 8 bases short and J 2 bases short, with 16 bases between. CDR3 sequence (DNA): TGTGCCACAAGCAGGGGATCGGGCAATCAGCCCCAGCATTTT. It translates to CATSRGSGNQPQHF.